These 19 T cell receptor beta chains were sequenced from one sample in a study of OX40 agonist ivuxolimab in advanced cancers. The assay was immunoSEQ multiplex PCR, and TCRdb's table has in-frame clones only and misses some. This sample has over 50,000 clones, with about 80% found just once. The sequencing used CD4+ or CD8+ T cells sorted from blood, collected in a trial of the OX40 agonist ivuxolimab. The receptors shown here come from an adult with an advanced solid tumor such as melanoma, head and neck, liver or kidney cancer.

This rearrangement joins TRBV7-8 to TRBJ1-1, with D unresolved. The CDR3 sequence is 14 residues long. Germline V gene data show CDR1 as SGHVS and CDR2 as FQNEAQ. With 3 bases removed from V and 5 bases from J, the gap between germline ends came to 13 bases. The CDR3 region is CASSFSGSGTEAFF. As DNA, the CDR3 is TGTGCCAGCAGCTTCTCTGGGTCGGGTACTGAAGCTTTCTTT.

The chain carries TRBV7-2 and TRBJ1-4; D call uncertain. The CDR3 is 15 residues long. V dropped 5 bases and J dropped 4 bases, with 14 bases sitting between them. Germline CDR1 is SGHTA and CDR2 is FQGNSA. CDR3 in amino acids: CASSLIAAVNEKLFF. Written as DNA, the CDR3 is TGTGCCAGCAGCCTGATAGCGGCCGTTAATGAAAAACTGTTTTTT.

The rearrangement links TRBV27 to TRBJ1-4; 7 nucleotides line up with TRBD1. The germline CDR1 and CDR2 sequences are MNHEY and SMNVEV (reference sequence). V gave up 6 bases and J gave up 5 bases; unmatched junction bases: 6. This CDR3 region has 14 residues. CDR3 protein: CASSRTGPNEKLFF. The CDR3 DNA is TGTGCCAGCAGCCGGACAGGTCCCAATGAAAAACTGTTTTTT.

This chain connects TRBV7-8 to TRBJ1-5; no clear D. Trimming stripped 1 base from V and 6 bases from J, with 10 bases between. The germline V gene has CDR1 SGHVS and CDR2 FQNEAQ. The CDR3 runs 14 residues. This CDR3 is CASSLESSTQPQHF. The CDR3 DNA sequence: TGTGCCAGCAGCTTAGAAAGTAGTACTCAGCCCCAGCATTTT. The variable domain in full, with the rest retrieved from reference TRBV7-8 and TRBJ1-5, is GAGVSQSPRYKVAKRGQDVALRCDPISGHVSLFWYQQALGQGPEFLTYFQNEAQLDKSGLPSDRFFAERPEGSVSTLKIQRTQQEDSAVYLCASSLESSTQPQHFGDGTRLSIL.

The chain carries TRBV19 and TRBJ2-1; perhaps TRBD1 as D (6 bases). The CDR3 runs to 14 residues. The V and J ends lost 4 bases and 8 bases respectively, with 15 bases between them. From germline, CDR1 is LNHDA and CDR2 SQIVND (reference sequence). CDR3: CASSNPHRDHEQFF. In DNA form, the CDR3 reads TGTGCCAGTAGTAATCCCCACAGGGATCATGAGCAGTTCTTC.

The rearrangement joins TRBV5-1 to TRBJ2-7, with 7 bases that match TRBD2. The V gene's germline CDR1 is SGHRS and CDR2 YFSETQ. V lost 0 bases, J lost 1 base, and 7 bases stayed unmatched. The CDR3 covers 16 residues. The CDR3 nucleotides read TGCGCCAGCAGCTTGGGTAGGGCTAGCGGATCCTACGAGCAGTACTTC. This sequence encodes CASSLGRASGSYEQYF.

The rearrangement joins TRBV11-3 to TRBJ2-1; D is perhaps TRBD1 or TRBD2 (5 bases each). V lost 5 bases to trimming and J lost 9 bases, with 14 bases between them. This CDR3 has 13 amino acids. The germline CDR1 and CDR2 sequences are SGHNT and YENEEA. CDR3 loop: CASSPRDAAEQFF. CDR3 bases: TGTGCCAGCAGCCCTCGGGACGCCGCTGAGCAGTTCTTC.

The rearrangement joins TRBV6-4 to TRBJ2-1; D is unclear. This CDR3 region has 13 residues. V dropped 7 bases and J dropped 6 bases, with 13 bases sitting between them. Per the germline V gene, CDR1 is MRHNA and CDR2 is SNTAGT. The CDR3 loop is CASTGAPGNEQFF. CDR3 sequence (DNA): TGTGCCAGCACCGGCGCGCCGGGCAATGAGCAGTTCTTC.

The V gene is TRBV5-1, the J gene TRBJ2-3; the D is unclear. The CDR3 contains 12 residues. The germline V gene encodes CDR1 SGHRS and CDR2 YFSETQ. The germline V and J ends were trimmed by 0 bases and 6 bases, with 5 bases remaining between them. This CDR3 reads CASSLESDTQYF. CDR3 DNA sequence: TGCGCCAGCAGCTTGGAGTCCGATACGCAGTATTTT. Supplemented by reference TRBV5-1 and TRBJ2-3, the full variable domain reads KAGVTQTPRYLIKTRGQQVTLSCSPISGHRSVSWYQQTPGQGLQFLFEYFSETQRNKGNFPGRFSGRQFSNSRSEMNVSTLELGDSALYLCASSLESDTQYFGPGTRLTVL.

There are a few counts of this clone. At one of its ends the junction is not consistent with the germline gene, which may arise from a read error. This chain connects TRBV5-5 to TRBJ1-1; maybe TRBD1 (5 bases). Germline CDR1 and CDR2: SGHKS and YYEKEE (reference sequence). This CDR3 is 14 amino acids long. CDR3 residues: CASSLGVLGTEAFF. CDR3 nucleotides: TGTGCCAGCAGTTTGGGGGTGTTGGGGACGGAAGCTTTCTTT. Drawing the rest from reference TRBV5-5 and TRBJ1-1, the complete variable domain is DAGVTQSPTHLIKTRGQQVTLRCSPISGHKSVSWYQQVLGQGPQFIFQYYEKEERGRGNFPDRFSARQFPNYSSELNVNALLLGDSALYLCASSLGVLGTEAFFGQGTRLTVV.

The gene calls are TRBV10-3 and TRBJ2-7, with TRBD1 matching 7 bases. There are 17 residues in the CDR3. V lost 0 bases, J lost 0 bases, and 8 bases stayed unmatched. Germline assignment: CDR1 ENHRY and CDR2 SYGVKD. CDR3: CAISESTRTGFSYEQYF. The CDR3 coding sequence is TGTGCCATCAGTGAGTCGACCAGGACAGGCTTCTCCTACGAGCAGTACTTC.

The chain links TRBV5-1 to TRBJ1-1, with 7 bases matching TRBD1. Germline V gives CDR1 SGHRS, CDR2 YFSETQ. V was clipped by 5 bases and J by 1 base; unmatched bases: 5. The CDR3 is 14 amino acids. CDR3 region: CASRTQGTNTEAFF. The CDR3 coding sequence is TGCGCCAGCAGAACACAGGGGACGAACACTGAAGCTTTCTTT.

The chain joins TRBV6-1 to TRBJ2-6, with unresolved D. The CDR3 is 15 amino acids. With 6 bases removed from V and 0 bases from J, the gap between germline ends came to 9 bases. Per germline, CDR1 MNHNS and CDR2 SASEGT. The CDR3 here is CASRVTFSGANVLTF. CDR3 in DNA: TGTGCCAGCAGGGTTACTTTCTCTGGGGCCAACGTCCTGACTTTC.

The gene calls are TRBV7-9 and TRBJ2-7, with D maybe TRBD2 (6 bases). The germline V and J ends were trimmed by 1 base and 4 bases, with 14 bases remaining between them. From germline, CDR1 is SEHNR and CDR2 FQNEAQ (reference sequence). The CDR3 totals 15 residues. The CDR3 bases are TGTGCCAGCAGCTTAGATGGAGGGCTGGGGTACGAGCAGTACTTC. Its translation is CASSLDGGLGYEQYF. Variable domain in full (rest from reference TRBV7-9 and TRBJ2-7): DTGVSQNPRHKITKRGQNVTFRCDPISEHNRLYWYRQTLGQGPEFLTYFQNEAQLEKSRLLSDRFSAERPKGSFSTLEIQRTEQGDSAMYLCASSLDGGLGYEQYFGPGTRLTVT.

This chain joins TRBV27 and TRBJ1-3; 10 bases are a match to TRBD1. Trimming took 5 bases from V and 1 from J; bases not matched to a gene: 5. The CDR3 spans 16 residues. Germline V lookup: CDR1 MNHEY, CDR2 SMNVEV (reference sequence). CDR3 nucleotide sequence: TGTGCCAGCAGTCCCGGACAGGGGGTGTCTGGAAACACCATATATTTT. Its translation: CASSPGQGVSGNTIYF.

This clone was recorded a few times. CDR3 sequence: CASARDGFTEAFF. CDR3 DNA sequence: TGTGCCAGCGCTAGGGACGGGTTCACTGAAGCTTTCTTT. The chain links TRBV18 to TRBJ1-1; possible D gene TRBD1, 5 bases. Germline V gives CDR1 KGHSH, CDR2 LQKENI. The CDR3 runs to 13 residues. The V gene lost 8 bases and the J gene lost 4 bases, with 14 bases spanning the gap.

DNA of the CDR3: TGTGCCAGCAGCGCCGACCCACCGGGACTAGTTTCGGATACGCAGTATTTT. It specifies CASSADPPGLVSDTQYF. This chain uses TRBV9 with TRBJ2-3; 8 bases align to TRBD2. V was clipped by 3 bases and J by 6 bases; unmatched bases: 15. Looked up from germline, CDR1 is SGDLS and CDR2 is YYNGEE. This CDR3 is 17 amino acids long.

V and J are TRBV19 and TRBJ2-1; the match to TRBD2 covers 7 bases. The length of the CDR3 is 18 residues. CDR1 and CDR2 from the germline V gene are LNHDA and SQIVND (reference sequence). Trimming removed 1 base from V and 3 bases from J; junction bases left unmatched: 12. CDR3 sequence: CASSIASFGGRIYNEQFF. CDR3 in DNA: TGTGCCAGTAGTATAGCCTCATTCGGCGGGAGAATCTACAATGAGCAGTTCTTC.

This rearrangement joins TRBV5-1 to TRBJ1-2; D remains ambiguous. The CDR3 totals 15 residues. Deletions cut 3 bases from V and 0 bases from J, with 12 bases between. Germline values: CDR1 SGHRS, CDR2 YFSETQ. The CDR3 DNA reads TGCGCCAGCAGCTCAGGACTGATAACTAACTATGGCTACACCTTC. It encodes CASSSGLITNYGYTF.